These 27 T cell receptor beta chains share one sample of origin, sequenced in a study of control samples from healthy donors and cancer patients. TCRdb keeps only in-frame clones here, not all; method: immunoSEQ multiplex PCR. In the table there are 150,000 to 200,000 clones, 80% to 95% of which are singletons. The sample consisted of blood. The receptors were sampled from a man aged 18-30 years in good health.

The chain joins TRBV30 to TRBJ2-7, with D maybe TRBD1 (5 bases). The CDR3 is 12 residues long. The V gene's germline CDR1 is GTSNPN and CDR2 SVGIG (reference sequence). V gave up 2 bases and J gave up 4 bases, with 9 bases separating them. This CDR3 is CAWSQTAYEQYF. As DNA, the CDR3 is TGTGCCTGGAGTCAGACAGCGTACGAGCAGTACTTC.

V gene TRBV14 combines with J gene TRBJ1-6; D remains unclear. The CDR3 covers 14 residues. V was clipped by 1 base and J by 7 bases, with 8 bases between them. Germline CDR1 is SGHDN and CDR2 is FVKESK. CDR3 in DNA: TGTGCCAGCAGCCAAGTAGGGTCCAATTCACCCCTCCACTTT. Protein sequence: CASSQVGSNSPLHF.

This chain connects TRBV11-2 to TRBJ2-3; 9 bases agree with TRBD2. Germline values: CDR1 SGHAT, CDR2 FQNNGV. This CDR3 is 16 amino acids long. Trimming took 1 base from V and 0 from J; bases not matched to a gene: 2. The DNA for the CDR3 is TGTGCCAGCAGCTTAGGCCTAGCGGGAAGCACAGATACGCAGTATTTT. It yields the protein CASSLGLAGSTDTQYF.

The chain combines TRBV10-3 with TRBJ1-2; D is perhaps TRBD1 (5 bases). V was pared by 2 bases and J by 4 bases, with 23 bases between. The CDR3 covers 18 residues. Looked up from germline, CDR1 is ENHRY and CDR2 is SYGVKD. In nucleotides, the CDR3 is TGTGCCATCAGTGAGACCGCTAGTCGCTACGGGACGACCTATGGCTACACCTTC. Its protein product is CAISETASRYGTTYGYTF.

On this clone: An end of the junction differs from the germline gene, which may be a read error. V usage is TRBV30 and J usage is TRBJ2-3; D is undetermined. The germline V gene has CDR1 GTSNPN and CDR2 SVGIG (reference sequence). The CDR3 contains 13 residues. The CDR3 reads CAWSVAFTYTQYF. CDR3 nucleotides: TGTGCCTGGAGTGTTGCCTTCACATATACGCAGTATTTT.

V and J are TRBV7-2 and TRBJ2-3; no clear D gene. Germline assignment: CDR1 SGHTA and CDR2 FQGNSA. Trimming left V 3 bases short and J 2 bases short, with 6 bases between. This CDR3 has 13 residues. CDR3 amino acids: CASSFGPTDTQYF. In DNA form, the CDR3 reads TGTGCCAGCAGCTTCGGACCCACAGATACGCAGTATTTT.

This clone appeared a few times. The V and J genes are TRBV12-3 or TRBV12-4 and TRBJ1-5, with no clear D. V lost 6 bases to trimming and J lost 9 bases, with 15 bases between them. CDR3 length equals 13 residues. Here the CDR3 DNA reads TGTGCCAGCAGCATTAAAGGTCTTCTGCCCCAGCATTTT. Its translation: CASSIKGLLPQHF.

V and J are TRBV6-1 and TRBJ2-7; tentative D call: TRBD1 (6 bases). This CDR3 region has 15 residues. The germline V gene encodes CDR1 MNHNS and CDR2 SASEGT. The V end lost 1 base, the J end lost 3 bases, and 13 bases lay between the germline ends. The CDR3 loop reads CASSEVGQSVYEQYF. The CDR3 DNA sequence: TGTGCCAGCAGTGAAGTCGGACAGAGCGTCTACGAGCAGTACTTC.

The chain couples TRBV4-1 to TRBJ1-2; 11 bases are a match to TRBD1. Germline V gene sequence: CDR1 MGHRA, CDR2 YSYEKL. The CDR3 loop spans 14 amino acids. With 6 bases clipped from V and 8 bases from J, the junction kept 8 bases outside the gene matches. The chain's CDR3 is CASRTPGQGGGYTF. The CDR3 DNA reads as TGCGCCAGCAGGACACCGGGACAGGGGGGCGGCTACACCTTC.

The chain has TRBV10-3 and TRBJ1-3, with no clear D. The CDR3 extends over 12 amino acids. V lost 8 bases and J 3 bases, leaving 8 bases between the germline ends. Germline CDR1 and CDR2: ENHRY and SYGVKD. CDR3: CAIASGGNTIYF. CDR3 bases: TGTGCCATCGCCAGTGGTGGAAACACCATATATTTT.

The CDR3 nucleotides read TGTGCCAGTAGCCATACCGGGACAGGGAGTCATATATCGCAGTACTTC. This translates into CASSHTGTGSHISQYF. The rearrangement links TRBV19 to TRBJ2-7; 9 nucleotides agree with TRBD1. Trimming took 6 bases from V and 9 from J; bases not matched to a gene: 18. The CDR3 runs to 16 residues. From germline, CDR1 is LNHDA and CDR2 SQIVND (reference sequence).

V is TRBV4-1 and J is TRBJ2-3; D uncertain. This CDR3 comprises 15 residues. Germline lookup yields CDR1 MGHRA and CDR2 YSYEKL. Trimming removed 3 bases from V and 3 bases from J, with 13 bases in between. Written as DNA, the CDR3 is TGCGCCAGCAGCCAGGGCGTCGTCACAACAGATACGCAGTATTTT. This encodes CASSQGVVTTDTQYF.

The rearrangement links TRBV10-1 to TRBJ2-5; D perhaps matches TRBD1 (6 bases). CDR1 is WNHNN and CDR2 is SYGVQD in the germline V gene (reference sequence). The CDR3 is made up of 15 amino acids. V lost 2 bases and J 4 bases, leaving 14 bases between the germline ends. The CDR3 bases are TGCGCCAGCAGTGAGAGAAGGGCAGGGGTAGAGACCCAGTACTTC. Translating it yields CASSERRAGVETQYF.

V is TRBV7-8 and J is TRBJ2-5, with 9 positions matching TRBD1. J lost 5 bases, V lost 8 bases, and 9 bases had no gene match. The CDR3 has 14 residues. CDR1 and CDR2 (germline): SGHVS, FQNEAQ. The CDR3 sequence: CASGRGDREETQYF. Here the CDR3 DNA reads TGTGCCAGCGGCAGAGGGGACAGGGAGGAGACCCAGTACTTC.

The V gene is TRBV5-4, the J gene TRBJ2-3; possible D gene TRBD1, 6 bases. From germline, CDR1 is SGHNT and CDR2 YYREEE (reference sequence). Between the trimmed V and J ends, which lost 4 bases and 0 bases, there was a span of 9 bases. The CDR3 loop spans 14 amino acids. In DNA form, the CDR3 reads TGTGCCAGCAGCCCGGACAGCAGCACAGATACGCAGTATTTT. Translating it yields CASSPDSSTDTQYF.

Details on this clone: A read error may account for a junction end that differs from germline. CDR3 coding DNA: TGTGCCAGCTCCCAAGACCCCCCCGGTTCATCTCTGGCCTTC. Amino acids: CASSQDPPGSSLAF. The gene calls are TRBV18 and TRBJ1-2; D unclear. Per germline, CDR1 KGHSH and CDR2 LQKENI. The CDR3 has 14 residues.

The chain joins TRBV10-3 to TRBJ2-7; D is perhaps TRBD1 (6 bases). Germline V gene lookup returns CDR1 ENHRY and CDR2 SYGVKD. This CDR3 spans 11 amino acids. The V and J ends lost 11 bases and 6 bases respectively, with 14 bases between them. The CDR3 here is CAADSRGEQYF. The CDR3 coding sequence is TGTGCCGCCGATTCCAGGGGCGAGCAGTACTTC.

A single count supports this clone. The chain employs TRBV14 and TRBJ2-1, with D tentatively TRBD1 or TRBD2 (6 bases each). This CDR3 has 15 residues. V lost 0 bases and J lost 8, with 14 bases in between. Looked up from germline, CDR1 is SGHDN and CDR2 is FVKESK. The CDR3 sequence: CASSQDGGTLHEQFF. CDR3 nucleotide sequence: TGTGCCAGCAGCCAAGATGGCGGGACATTGCATGAGCAGTTCTTC.

The J gene is TRBJ2-7, the V gene TRBV9, with D unresolved. Trimming removed 5 bases at V and 0 bases at J, with 6 bases between. This CDR3 spans 12 amino acids. Germline V gives CDR1 SGDLS, CDR2 YYNGEE. DNA of the CDR3: TGTGCCAGCAGTAGGAGCTCCTACGAGCAGTACTTC. Translation gives CASSRSSYEQYF.

The rearrangement joins TRBV3-1 (or the pseudogene TRBV3-2) to TRBJ2-7; TRBD1 matches at 7 bases. J was trimmed by 7 bases and V by 0 bases; bases with no gene match: 18. CDR1 is LGHDT, CDR2 YNNKEL, per germline (reference sequence). The CDR3 has 18 residues. The CDR3 loop reads CASSQDGWGRGFLGEQYF. For the CDR3, the DNA is TGTGCCAGCAGCCAAGATGGATGGGGCAGGGGGTTTTTGGGAGAGCAGTACTTC.

The chain combines TRBV5-5 with TRBJ2-1, with 7 bases that match TRBD2. The CDR3 consists of 15 residues. The V gene end was trimmed by 6 bases and the J gene end by 0 bases; junction bases not matched to a gene: 6. In germline, CDR1 is SGHKS, CDR2 YYEKEE (reference sequence). This CDR3 reads CASTLGTTSYNEQFF. The DNA for the CDR3 is TGTGCCAGCACATTGGGGACTACCTCCTACAATGAGCAGTTCTTC. Full variable domain (remainder filled in from reference TRBV5-5 and TRBJ2-1): DAGVTQSPTHLIKTRGQQVTLRCSPISGHKSVSWYQQVLGQGPQFIFQYYEKEERGRGNFPDRFSARQFPNYSSELNVNALLLGDSALYLCASTLGTTSYNEQFFGPGTRLTVL.

The genes are TRBV29-1 and TRBJ1-1, with no clear D. The CDR3 runs 12 residues. In germline, CDR1 is SQVTM, CDR2 ANQGSEA. Trimming removed 6 bases at V and 4 bases at J, with 12 bases between. CDR3 bases: TGCAGCGTCGTTATAACCACCACTGAAGCTTTCTTT. It is translated as CSVVITTTEAFF.

The V and J genes are TRBV27 and TRBJ1-6; D remains unclear. The CDR3 is 13 residues long. V dropped 4 bases and J dropped 7 bases, with 8 bases sitting between them. Germline V lookup: CDR1 MNHEY, CDR2 SMNVEV (reference sequence). CDR3 region: CASSYGKNSPLHF. The CDR3 DNA reads as TGTGCCAGCAGTTACGGGAAAAATTCACCCCTCCACTTT.

The V gene is TRBV7-8, the J gene TRBJ2-1, with 14 bases that match TRBD2. V dropped 5 bases and J dropped 10; count of bases not matched to a gene: 13. The CDR3 contains 17 residues. CDR1 and CDR2 (germline): SGHVS, FQNEAQ. The CDR3 region is CASSRPTTSGGAREQFF. The CDR3 coding sequence is TGTGCCAGCAGCCGACCGACGACTAGCGGGGGGGCAAGAGAGCAGTTCTTC.

This clone showed up just a few times. V usage is TRBV6-1 and J usage is TRBJ1-5; 7 bases agree with TRBD1. V shed 3 bases and J 5 bases; nucleotides not matched to a gene: 10. The CDR3 has 16 amino acids. CDR1 and CDR2 from the germline V gene are MNHNS and SASEGT. CDR3 sequence reads: CASSDRGRSFYQPQHF. In DNA form, the CDR3 reads TGTGCCAGCAGTGACAGGGGGAGATCGTTCTATCAGCCCCAGCATTTT.

V and J are TRBV7-2 and TRBJ1-1; D ambiguous. Looked up from germline, CDR1 is SGHTA and CDR2 is FQGNSA. The V gene lost 4 bases and the J gene lost 1 base, with 25 bases spanning the gap. The CDR3 has 19 amino acids. The CDR3 reads CASSSRPYILPYTNTEAFF. The CDR3 DNA reads as TGTGCCAGCAGCTCTCGGCCTTACATCCTCCCTTATACGAACACTGAAGCTTTCTTT.

A note on this clone: The junction and the germline gene differ at one end; a read error may be behind it. The chain is built from TRBV20-1 and TRBJ1-1; the D is unclear. The CDR3 has 11 residues. Germline V gene lookup returns CDR1 DFQATT and CDR2 SNEGSKA (reference sequence). The DNA of the CDR3 is TGCAGTGCTGCCATGAACAGTGAAGCTTTCTTT. It translates to CSAAMNSEAFF.